The 30 T cell receptor beta chains presented below share a single source sample, sequenced in a study of blood T cell repertoires in COVID-19. Sequencing was performed with immunoSEQ multiplex PCR; in TCRdb, only in-frame clones are kept and a portion is missing. The data hold about 240,000 clones, with more than 85% observed a single time. Source material: PBMCs or T cells enriched from blood (not recorded which). These receptors came from a woman aged 25 to 45 who had recovered from COVID-19.

The chain is built from TRBV7-3 and TRBJ1-1; possibly TRBD1 for D (6 bases). The CDR3 runs to 18 residues. Germline V gene sequence: CDR1 SGHTA, CDR2 FQGTGA. Trimming left V 1 base short and J 0 bases short, with 18 bases between. The DNA for the CDR3 is TGTGCCAGCAGCTTAATGGGCCAGGGGAGAAGGATGAACACTGAAGCTTTCTTT. Amino acid sequence: CASSLMGQGRRMNTEAFF.

V usage is TRBV29-1 and J usage is TRBJ2-2; D may be TRBD2 (5 bases). Trimming removed 7 bases from V and 0 bases from J, with 15 bases in between. Germline lookup yields CDR1 SQVTM and CDR2 ANQGSEA. The CDR3 sequence is 15 residues long. CDR3 DNA: TGCAGCGCCTTACTAGTTCACCCGAACACCGGGGAGCTGTTTTTT. Translated: CSALLVHPNTGELFF.

The chain carries TRBV5-1 and TRBJ2-1, with 9 bases that match TRBD2. The CDR3 spans 15 residues. CDR1 and CDR2 (germline): SGHRS, YFSETQ. V trimming: 0 bases; J trimming: 4 bases; junction bases outside the gene matches: 2. The CDR3 protein is CASSLVTSGYNEQFF. As DNA, the CDR3 is TGCGCCAGCAGCTTGGTCACTAGCGGGTACAATGAGCAGTTCTTC.

J is TRBJ1-4 and V is TRBV11-2; perhaps TRBD1 as D (6 bases). The V and J ends lost 1 base and 5 bases respectively, with 8 bases between them. CDR3 length: 14 amino acids. Germline V CDR1 and CDR2: SGHAT, FQNNGV. CDR3 nucleotides: TGTGCCAGCAGCTTAGGGGGGCTAAATGAAAAACTGTTTTTT. Protein: CASSLGGLNEKLFF. Using reference TRBV11-2 and TRBJ1-4 for the parts outside the CDR3, the full variable domain is EAGVAQSPRYKIIEKRQSVAFWCNPISGHATLYWYQQILGQGPKLLIQFQNNGVVDDSQLPKDRFSAERLKGVDSTLKIQPAKLEDSAVYLCASSLGGLNEKLFFGSGTQLSVL.

V gene TRBV7-9 combines with J gene TRBJ1-6, with D perhaps matching TRBD1 (5 bases). The V gene's germline CDR1 is SEHNR and CDR2 FQNEAQ (reference sequence). Trimming left V 5 bases short and J 8 bases short, with 22 bases between. There are 17 residues in the CDR3. The CDR3 bases are TGTGCCAGCAGCCGGACCGCGGGAGGCCTGGGGGATTCACCCCTCCACTTT. This encodes CASSRTAGGLGDSPLHF. Combining the CDR3 with reference TRBV7-9 and TRBJ1-6 gives the whole variable domain DTGVSQNPRHKITKRGQNVTFRCDPISEHNRLYWYRQTLGQGPEFLTYFQNEAQLEKSRLLSDRFSAERPKGSFSTLEIQRTEQGDSAMYLCASSRTAGGLGDSPLHFGNGTRLTVT.

CDR3 amino acids: CASSGGTGGAYEQYF. The CDR3, as DNA: TGTGCCAGCAGCGGAGGGACAGGGGGCGCCTACGAGCAGTACTTC. The chain combines TRBV9 with TRBJ2-7, with TRBD1 matching 12 bases. CDR1 is SGDLS, CDR2 YYNGEE, per germline. The CDR3 covers 15 residues. V was clipped by 3 bases and J by 2 bases; unmatched bases: 3.

The chain has TRBV7-9 and TRBJ1-1; D is possibly TRBD1 (6 bases). Germline lookup yields CDR1 SEHNR and CDR2 FQNEAQ (reference sequence). CDR3 length: 14 residues. The germline V and J ends were trimmed by 4 bases and 4 bases, with 13 bases remaining between them. The CDR3 loop is CASSSTEGGTEAFF. The CDR3 region has the DNA TGTGCCAGCAGCTCAACGGAAGGGGGCACTGAAGCTTTCTTT.

The chain carries TRBV30 and TRBJ1-4; D unclear. The CDR3 loop spans 14 amino acids. V lost 0 bases and J lost 8, with 13 bases in between. Germline V gene lookup returns CDR1 GTSNPN and CDR2 SVGIG (reference sequence). Here the CDR3 DNA reads TGTGCCTGGAGTGTACGGGGAGTTGAGGAAAAACTGTTTTTT. It specifies CAWSVRGVEEKLFF.

The chain joins TRBV29-1 to TRBJ2-7; possibly TRBD2 for D (6 bases). This CDR3 contains 12 residues. V was pared by 1 base and J by 4 bases, with 8 bases between. CDR1 and CDR2 (germline): SQVTM, ANQGSEA. CDR3 coding DNA: TGCAGCGTTGAAGGTGGGGGGTACGAGCAGTACTTC. Translating it yields CSVEGGGYEQYF.

The chain combines TRBV3-1 (or the pseudogene TRBV3-2) with TRBJ1-2, with D unresolved. Germline V gene sequence: CDR1 LGHDT, CDR2 YNNKEL (reference sequence). The CDR3 consists of 14 residues. Trimming stripped 1 base from V and 8 bases from J, with 14 bases between. CDR3 residues: CASSQVGGRLGYTF. CDR3 DNA: TGTGCCAGCAGCCAAGTCGGCGGTCGTTTAGGCTACACCTTC.

The V and J genes are TRBV19 and TRBJ1-5; TRBD1 matches 7 bases. The CDR3 contains 15 residues. Trimming removed 8 bases from V and 0 bases from J; junction bases left unmatched: 7. Germline V lookup: CDR1 LNHDA, CDR2 SQIVND (reference sequence). The CDR3 protein is CASEPRQGSNQPQHF. CDR3 DNA: TGTGCCAGTGAGCCTCGACAGGGTAGCAATCAGCCCCAGCATTTT.

This chain links TRBV4-3 with TRBJ1-5; no definite D call. The germline CDR1 and CDR2 sequences are LGHNA and YSLEER. The V end lost 4 bases, the J end lost 0 bases, and 7 bases lay between the germline ends. This CDR3 is built from 14 residues. CDR3 amino acids: CASSPGGSNQPQHF. As DNA, the CDR3 is TGCGCCAGCAGCCCCGGTGGTAGCAATCAGCCCCAGCATTTT.

The rearrangement joins TRBV30 to TRBJ1-3, with no clear D. CDR1 is GTSNPN and CDR2 is SVGIG in the germline V gene (reference sequence). The CDR3 length is 12 residues. CDR3 in amino acids: CGASLTAGTIYF. In nucleotides, the CDR3 is TGTGGGGCATCCTTAACCGCGGGCACCATATATTTT. The full variable domain, with the rest looked up from reference TRBV30 and TRBJ1-3, is SQTIHQWPATLVQPVGSPLSLECTVEGTSNPNLYWYRQAAGRGLQLLFYSVGIGQISSEVPQNLSASRPQDRQFILSSKKLLLSDSGFYLCGASLTAGTIYFGEGSWLTVV.

The gene calls are TRBV10-2 and TRBJ2-2; 8 bases match TRBD2. The germline gives CDR1 WSHSY, CDR2 SAAADI. The CDR3 covers 15 residues. Trimming at V came to 7 bases and at J to 0 bases, leaving 4 bases not matched to a gene. CDR3 sequence (DNA): TGCGCCAGCACACTCGGGGGGGCGAACACCGGGGAGCTGTTTTTT. Translation gives CASTLGGANTGELFF.

This clone was observed a few times. The sample has other DNA sequences that encode this CDR3 too. The V and J genes are TRBV2 and TRBJ1-1; D is uncertain. Germline loops: CDR1 SNHLY, CDR2 FYNNEI. The CDR3 is made up of 14 amino acids. The V end was cut by 0 bases, the J end by 1 base, with 6 bases between. The CDR3 nucleotides are TGTGCCAGCAGTGAAGCGCTCGGGAACACTGAAGCTTTCTTT. Its translation is CASSEALGNTEAFF.

The J gene is TRBJ1-1, the V gene TRBV5-1, with D possibly TRBD1 on 5 matching bases. The CDR3 is 16 amino acids. The V and J ends lost 2 bases and 0 bases respectively, with 14 bases between them. CDR1 SGHRS and CDR2 YFSETQ come from the germline V gene. The CDR3 DNA follows: TGCGCCAGCAGCTTACTAAGGAGGGGAATGAACACTGAAGCTTTCTTT. This encodes CASSLLRRGMNTEAFF.

The rearrangement joins TRBV19 to TRBJ2-7; the match to TRBD1 covers 11 bases. Germline V gives CDR1 LNHDA, CDR2 SQIVND (reference sequence). The length of the CDR3 is 15 residues. J was trimmed by 3 bases and V by 4 bases; bases with no gene match: 5. CDR3: CASSTGQGAFYEQYF. CDR3 nucleotide sequence: TGTGCCAGTAGTACAGGACAGGGGGCTTTCTACGAGCAGTACTTC.

The chain's CDR3 is CASSGEAAATNSPLHF. CDR3 nucleotides: TGCGCCAGCAGCGGGGAGGCAGCAGCCACAAATTCACCCCTCCACTTT. The chain uses TRBV5-1 and TRBJ1-6; D not certain. Germline values: CDR1 SGHRS, CDR2 YFSETQ. CDR3 size: 16 residues. The V end was cut by 4 bases, the J end by 7 bases, with 18 bases between.

The rearrangement links TRBV28 to TRBJ1-5, with TRBD1 as a possible D gene (5 bases). The CDR3 sequence is 14 residues long. Trimming took off 5 bases at V and 4 bases at J, with 12 bases between the two ends. Per the germline V gene, CDR1 is MDHEN and CDR2 is SYDVKM. CDR3 DNA sequence: TGTGCCAGCAGTCCGGGACTCCAGAATCAGCCCCAGCATTTT. Amino acid sequence: CASSPGLQNQPQHF.

This clone was picked up one time. The chain has TRBV25-1 and TRBJ2-7; TRBD1 might be the D (6 bases). V lost 4 bases and J 3 bases, leaving 22 bases between the germline ends. Germline-derived CDR1 and CDR2 are MGHDK and SYGVNS. The CDR3 runs 17 residues. Written as DNA, the CDR3 is TGTGCCAGCAGTGTGGGCGGGCCTACAGGGCTCATCTACGAGCAGTACTTC. Translating it yields CASSVGGPTGLIYEQYF.

The chain carries TRBV28 and TRBJ1-5, with D maybe TRBD1 (6 bases). V lost 5 bases and J 6 bases, leaving 11 bases between the germline ends. From germline, CDR1 is MDHEN and CDR2 SYDVKM. The CDR3 spans 13 residues. The CDR3 reads CASSEGGSQPQHF. The CDR3 bases are TGTGCCAGCAGTGAGGGGGGGAGTCAGCCCCAGCATTTT.

This chain joins TRBV4-3 and TRBJ1-3, with D possibly TRBD1 on 5 matching bases. Germline-derived CDR1 and CDR2 are LGHNA and YSLEER. This CDR3 spans 16 amino acids. V was shortened by 1 base and J by 0 bases, with 10 bases between the two germline ends. The CDR3: CASSQGYRTSGNTIYF. The CDR3 nucleotides read TGCGCCAGCAGCCAAGGGTACAGGACCTCTGGAAACACCATATATTTT.

V is TRBV6-5 and J is TRBJ1-2; TRBD1 is a possible D gene (5 bases). This CDR3 is 14 amino acids long. Germline V gene data show CDR1 as MNHEY and CDR2 as SVGAGI. V was trimmed by 5 bases and J by 7 bases, leaving 17 bases between them. The CDR3 DNA reads TGTGCCAGCAGTAAGCCGGGGGGGGAAAGTGGCTACACCTTC. This encodes CASSKPGGESGYTF.

The chain has TRBV20-1 and TRBJ2-1; D is perhaps TRBD1 (6 bases). The CDR3 sequence is 12 residues long. Germline values: CDR1 DFQATT, CDR2 SNEGSKA (reference sequence). V dropped 3 bases and J dropped 6 bases, with 9 bases sitting between them. The CDR3 DNA follows: TGCAGTGCTAGTAAAGGGGGCAATGAGCAGTTCTTC. It encodes CSASKGGNEQFF.

The V and J genes are TRBV4-1 and TRBJ2-1; TRBD2 is a possible D gene (6 bases). Deletions cut 2 bases from V and 4 bases from J, with 15 bases between. The length of the CDR3 is 16 residues. The germline V gene has CDR1 MGHRA and CDR2 YSYEKL. CDR3 loop: CASSQPTSSVYNEQFF. Written as DNA, the CDR3 is TGCGCCAGCAGCCAACCTACTAGCTCCGTTTACAATGAGCAGTTCTTC.

The chain is built from TRBV6-5 and TRBJ2-2; no definite D call. Germline V gene lookup returns CDR1 MNHEY and CDR2 SVGAGI. The V gene lost 6 bases and the J gene lost 1 base, with 9 bases spanning the gap. This CDR3 contains 14 residues. CDR3 residues: CASRSTRNTGELFF. In nucleotides, the CDR3 is TGTGCCAGCAGGTCCACAAGGAACACCGGGGAGCTGTTTTTT.

V usage is TRBV7-3 and J usage is TRBJ2-1; 11 positions agree with TRBD2. CDR1 is SGHTA and CDR2 is FQGTGA in the germline V gene. The CDR3 covers 15 residues. V lost 5 bases, J lost 5 bases, and 5 bases stayed unmatched. This CDR3 is CASSVAGGSNNEQFF. As DNA, the CDR3 is TGTGCCAGCAGCGTAGCGGGAGGGAGTAACAATGAGCAGTTCTTC.

This chain links TRBV29-1 with TRBJ2-1; 8 positions agree with TRBD1. J gave up 4 bases and V 4 bases, and 0 bases lay outside the gene matches. The CDR3 sequence is 12 residues long. Germline V gene data show CDR1 as SQVTM and CDR2 as ANQGSEA. DNA for the CDR3: TGCAGCGTTGGGACAGGGTACAATGAGCAGTTCTTC. Amino acid sequence: CSVGTGYNEQFF.

This chain links TRBV11-2 with TRBJ2-2, with 7 positions matching TRBD1. The V gene end was trimmed by 5 bases and the J gene end by 8 bases; junction bases not matched to a gene: 11. The length of the CDR3 is 15 residues. Per the germline V gene, CDR1 is SGHAT and CDR2 is FQNNGV. As DNA, the CDR3 is TGTGCCAGCAGCCTCCTCTCCGACAGGGTTGGGGAGCTGTTTTTT. Its protein is CASSLLSDRVGELFF. Using reference TRBV11-2 and TRBJ2-2 for the parts outside the CDR3, the full variable domain is EAGVAQSPRYKIIEKRQSVAFWCNPISGHATLYWYQQILGQGPKLLIQFQNNGVVDDSQLPKDRFSAERLKGVDSTLKIQPAKLEDSAVYLCASSLLSDRVGELFFGEGSRLTVL.

V and J are TRBV28 and TRBJ1-5; D gene ambiguous. Trimming took 5 bases from V and 0 from J, leaving 8 bases between them. Germline V lookup: CDR1 MDHEN, CDR2 SYDVKM. The CDR3 runs to 14 residues. CDR3 loop: CASSPLGSNQPQHF. The CDR3 DNA reads as TGTGCCAGCAGTCCCCTCGGTAGCAATCAGCCCCAGCATTTT. Complete variable domain (other parts from reference TRBV28 and TRBJ1-5): DVKVTQSSRYLVKRTGEKVFLECVQDMDHENMFWYRQDPGLGLRLIYFSYDVKMKEKGDIPEGYSVSREKKERFSLILESASTNQTSMYLCASSPLGSNQPQHFGDGTRLSIL.